This T cell receptor (beta chain) was observed in a study of T-cell memory formation after mild COVID-19. For the study at large: In these data, TCR clusters were largely donor specific. Study results and limitations: Researchers found some responding clones in pre-infection memory, a sign that cross-reactive memory joined. SARS-CoV-2 specificity of second-wave clones peaking day 37 was unconfirmed.

Notes on this clonotype: Its antigen is unknown.

V lost 4 bases and J lost 5, with 15 bases in between. The germline gives CDR1 MRHNA, CDR2 SNTAGT. This CDR3 contains 15 residues. TCR alpha and TCR beta cDNA libraries carrying sample barcodes and UMIs came from 5'RACE with constant-segment primers. TCRdb called the 5' RACE reads again in MiXCR, with one record for every CDR3 protein. The data contain roughly 250,000 distinct CDR3 sequences, roughly 15% of them seen just once; the ten biggest clones take up approximately 3.6%. The clonotype was recovered from a man between 18 and 29 years old who had mild COVID-19 (a few samples of this study predate the infection). Cell type and time point are not known. The rearrangement uses TRBV6-4 and TRBJ2-1; D may match TRBD1 or TRBD2 (7 bases each). What was sequenced was PBMCs or a T cell subset sorted from them (not recorded which). The CDR3 DNA follows: TGTGCCAGCAGTGTGGGAGGGGGCCTCAACAATGAGCAGTTCTTC. Translation gives CASSVGGGLNNEQFF.